The present entry profiles one TCR beta chain with its context. This receptor's antigen is unknown. Per-base qualities were not stored, and no clone one base away is much larger. The data belong to a study of CD8+CD57+ T cells in acquired aplastic anemia (dated by TCRdb to the late 2010s). At the level of the whole study: DNA extracted from sorted CD4+ and CD8+ cells had a mean of around 3 ug, with a range of roughly 0.17 to 30 ug. A CD8+CD57+ expansion meant a frequency higher than the mean frequency seen in healthy subjects.

General conclusions and limits of the study: About 29 CD8+ CDR3 sequences were found to be shared between patients and controls, but these sequences appeared to be highly expressed in patients and within the immunodominant clones of the patients. Patients and healthy controls showed no significant difference in CD8+ Simpson's diversity (P=0.060).

Including cysteine and phenylalanine, the CDR3 has 15 amino acids. The CDR3 DNA has 45 bases and is translated from base 1. The germline V gene (reference sequence) provides CDR1 DFQATT and CDR2 SNEGSKA. V gives up 4 bases and J gives up 4 bases, and the segment between their germline ends measures 19 bases. TCR beta VDJ combination and CDR3 sequence profiling used genomic DNA as the template. An Illumina HiSeq 2000 was the platform used for TCR repertoire sequencing. On the study's bioinformatics: Repertoire assessment relied on Simpson's diversity index, CDR3 size and DJ length profiles, and TRBV/TRBJ rearrangement plots. The most abundant DNA sequence in the deep sequencing data was defined as the immunodominant clone. CDR3 amino acid sequences were checked for sharing between subjects and were compared against published repertoires and the VDJdb database. TCRdb redid the processing of the public reads, applying fastp at Q25 and MiXCR, and retained in-frame beta chains. Each CDR3 protein gets just one entry, which takes the most common genes and DNA from the rows behind it. Clone size and V and J calls follow TCRdb, not the original study. The sample records approximately 250,000 distinct CDR3 sequences, approximately 82% of which are singletons. The ten largest clones add up to over 35% of the sample.

Patients chosen for sequencing had shown expansion of CD8+CD57+ cells by flow cytometry. Every patient had severe acquired aplastic anemia, diagnosed using the International Study of Aplastic Anemia and Agranulocytosis and Camitta criteria. Patients had received no therapy at the time of blood sampling. In this study, sorted CD4+ and CD8+ T cells from the blood of healthy subjects and of severe aplastic anemia patients had their TCR repertoires deep-sequenced. Patients were enrolled in the USA under clinicaltrials.gov protocols 00001620, 01623167, 00001397, 00071045, 00081523 and 00961064. Ficoll-Paque density gradient centrifugation was used to isolate peripheral blood mononuclear cells. Before DNA extraction, CD4+ and CD8+ T cells were sorted by FACS or by magnetic beads.

The receptor was isolated from a human donor with aplastic anemia. The chain joins TRBV20-1 to TRBJ1-2, with the D gene not clear enough to name. The sample consisted of sorted CD4+, CD8+, or CD8+CD57+ T cells (not recorded which) from PBMCs. The CDR3 loop reads CSATRTSGIFYGYTF. The bases read TGCAGTGCTACTAGGACTAGCGGGATCTTCTATGGCTACACCTTC.